Shown below are 14 T cell receptor beta chains from a single sample sequenced in a study of cytomegalovirus exposure and HLA in healthy donors. PCR employed 60 Vbeta and 13 Jbeta primers. Method: immunoSEQ multiplex PCR; TCRdb's copy keeps in-frame clones and lacks some. The sample lists about 150,000 clones; over 50% were seen once. What was sequenced was PBMCs. Source of these receptors: a human donor in good health.

To note about this clone: A junction boundary mismatches the germline segment, possibly from a read error. This sequence joins TRBV7-7 and TRBJ1-1; a possible D gene is TRBD1 (5 bases). The CDR3 consists of 13 residues. Germline assignment: CDR1 SSHAT and CDR2 FNYEAQ (reference sequence). The CDR3 is CASSLQANTEAFF. DNA of the CDR3: TGTGCTAGCAGCTTACAGGCGAATACTGAAGCTTTCTTT. The full variable domain, completed using reference TRBV7-7 and TRBJ1-1, is GAGVSQSPRYKVTKRGQDVTLRCDPISSHATLYWYQQALGQGPEFLTYFNYEAQPDKSGLPSDRFSAERPEGSISTLTIQRTEQRDSAMYRCASSLQANTEAFFGQGTRLTVV.

This chain connects TRBV15 to TRBJ1-3; D not resolved. Trimming removed 0 bases at V and 0 bases at J, with 15 bases between. Germline CDR1 and CDR2: LNHNV and YYDKDF (reference sequence). This CDR3 contains 18 residues. CDR3 region: CATSRDPWSSDSGNTIYF. The CDR3 coding sequence is TGTGCCACCAGCAGAGATCCTTGGTCTTCAGACTCTGGAAACACCATATATTTT. The complete variable domain, with remaining parts taken from reference TRBV15 and TRBJ1-3, reads DAMVIQNPRYQVTQFGKPVTLSCSQTLNHNVMYWYQQKSSQAPKLLFHYYDKDFNNEADTPDNFQSRRPNTSFCFLDIRSPGLGDTAMYLCATSRDPWSSDSGNTIYFGEGSWLTVV.

This chain links TRBV4-3 with TRBJ2-1, with TRBD2 matching 11 bases. The V and J ends lost 0 bases and 0 bases, in that order; junction bases with no gene match: 4. Germline-derived CDR1 and CDR2 are LGHNA and YSLEER. The CDR3 runs to 18 residues. CDR3 amino acids: CASSQDWTSGFSYNEQFF. The DNA of the CDR3 is TGCGCCAGCAGCCAAGATTGGACTAGCGGGTTCTCCTACAATGAGCAGTTCTTC.

The V and J genes are TRBV28 and TRBJ2-7; 8 bases map to TRBD2. Germline lookup yields CDR1 MDHEN and CDR2 SYDVKM. J lost 6 bases, V lost 2 bases, and 9 bases had no gene match. The CDR3 loop spans 15 amino acids. The CDR3: CASSLGGGGRTEQYF. In DNA, the CDR3 is TGTGCCAGCAGTTTAGGAGGCGGGGGGAGAACCGAGCAGTACTTC.

This clone was picked up one time. The rearrangement links TRBV7-2 to TRBJ2-7; 10 bases are shared with TRBD2. Germline CDR1 and CDR2: SGHTA and FQGNSA. The CDR3 extends over 14 amino acids. The V gene end was trimmed by 5 bases and the J gene end by 2 bases; junction bases not matched to a gene: 3. This CDR3 is CASSPGLAAYEQYF. CDR3 nucleotide sequence: TGTGCCAGCAGCCCAGGACTAGCGGCCTACGAGCAGTACTTC.

This chain joins TRBV5-6 and TRBJ1-5; TRBD1 agrees at 11 bases. V dropped 4 bases and J dropped 3; count of bases not matched to a gene: 6. From germline, CDR1 is SGHDT and CDR2 YYEEEE. There are 16 residues in the CDR3. In nucleotides, the CDR3 is TGTGCCAGCAGCCCCGGACAGGGGGCGTACAATCAGCCCCAGCATTTT. Translating it yields CASSPGQGAYNQPQHF.

The chain uses TRBV11-3 and TRBJ2-2; 12 bases match TRBD1. Unmatched junction bases numbered 12, after V lost 9 bases and J lost 7 bases. Germline CDR1 and CDR2: SGHNT and YENEEA. The CDR3 is 16 amino acids. CDR3 sequence reads: CASLSGTGGRNGELFF. The CDR3 coding sequence is TGTGCCAGTCTTTCCGGGACAGGGGGCCGGAACGGGGAGCTGTTTTTT.

The V gene is TRBV20-1, the J gene TRBJ2-3, with D unresolved. The CDR3 totals 11 residues. V lost 6 bases, J lost 5 bases, and 9 bases lay in between. CDR1 DFQATT and CDR2 SNEGSKA come from the germline V gene (reference sequence). In DNA, the CDR3 is TGCAGTGCCCCCCCCGTAGATACGCAGTATTTT. This translates into CSAPPVDTQYF.

V is TRBV2 and J is TRBJ2-3, with TRBD2 matching 8 bases. Germline CDR1 is SNHLY and CDR2 is FYNNEI. This CDR3 is 17 amino acids long. V was clipped by 0 bases and J by 3 bases; unmatched bases: 8. The CDR3 is CASSEALPERGTDTQYF. Written as DNA, the CDR3 is TGTGCCAGCAGTGAAGCGCTTCCGGAGCGGGGGACAGATACGCAGTATTTT.

The rearrangement joins TRBV19 to TRBJ2-2, with 8 bases matching TRBD2. CDR1 and CDR2 from the germline V gene are LNHDA and SQIVND (reference sequence). V shed 6 bases and J 5 bases; nucleotides not matched to a gene: 5. This CDR3 has 14 residues. CDR3 sequence: CASSPAGVTGELFF. The CDR3 coding sequence is TGTGCCAGTAGCCCAGCGGGAGTAACCGGGGAGCTGTTTTTT.

This chain joins TRBV28 and TRBJ2-5; TRBD2 aligns across 10 bases. Trimming removed 7 bases from V and 2 bases from J; junction bases left unmatched: 1. CDR1 is MDHEN and CDR2 is SYDVKM in the germline V gene. The CDR3 is 13 amino acids. The DNA for the CDR3 is TGTGCCAGCATAGCGGGGGGACAAGAGACCCAGTACTTC. Translation: CASIAGGQETQYF.

J is TRBJ1-1 and V is TRBV14, with D hard to call. V dropped 1 base and J dropped 11 bases, with 11 bases sitting between them. Germline lookup yields CDR1 SGHDN and CDR2 FVKESK. This CDR3 is 12 amino acids long. The CDR3 here is CASSQVGRAAFF. CDR3 DNA sequence: TGTGCCAGCAGCCAAGTGGGCCGCGCGGCTTTCTTT.

This clone was counted once. The chain carries TRBV7-3 and TRBJ2-2, with 7 bases aligning to TRBD2. This CDR3 has 16 residues. Germline CDR1 reads SGHTA; CDR2 reads FQGTGA. Trimming removed 2 bases from V and 1 base from J; junction bases left unmatched: 4. The CDR3 here is CASSLEASGNTGELFF. The CDR3, as DNA: TGTGCCAGCAGCTTAGAGGCTAGCGGGAACACCGGGGAGCTGTTTTTT. Drawing the rest from reference TRBV7-3 and TRBJ2-2, the complete variable domain is GAGVSQTPSNKVTEKGKYVELRCDPISGHTALYWYRQSLGQGPEFLIYFQGTGAADDSGLPNDRFFAVRPEGSVSTLKIQRTERGDSAVYLCASSLEASGNTGELFFGEGSRLTVL.

This chain links TRBV9 with TRBJ1-3; TRBD1 is a possible D gene (5 bases). The germline V and J ends were trimmed by 3 bases and 0 bases, with 16 bases remaining between them. There are 17 residues in the CDR3. Germline assignment: CDR1 SGDLS and CDR2 YYNGEE. This chain's CDR3 is CASSAMGGAISGNTIYF. The CDR3 region has the DNA TGTGCCAGCAGCGCCATGGGAGGGGCGATCTCTGGAAACACCATATATTTT.